The 18 T cell receptor beta chains in this list originate from one sample, sequenced in a study of control samples from healthy donors and cancer patients. Produced via immunoSEQ multiplex PCR; TCRdb's table is partial and in-frame only. The repertoire includes more than 150,000 clones, more than 85% of them detected once, and approximately 2.5% sits in the top ten. Material for sequencing was blood. These receptors were collected from a man over 45 in good health.

The genes are TRBV3-1 (or the pseudogene TRBV3-2) and TRBJ1-2; D call uncertain. Germline V gene lookup returns CDR1 LGHDT and CDR2 YNNKEL (reference sequence). This CDR3 is built from 16 residues. V was cut by 0 bases and J by 3 bases, with 14 bases left in between. The CDR3 sequence is CASSQDFDRPDYGYTF. For the CDR3, the DNA is TGTGCCAGCAGCCAAGATTTTGATAGACCTGACTATGGCTACACCTTC.

This clone was recorded at least ten times. The chain is built from TRBV28 and TRBJ2-7; perhaps TRBD1 as D (6 bases). The V gene's germline CDR1 is MDHEN and CDR2 SYDVKM. The CDR3 contains 16 residues. Trimming cost V 2 bases and J 0 bases, with 14 bases left between them. CDR3 DNA sequence: TGTGCCAGCAGTTTAGGCAGGGGCGCGCTCTCCTACGAGCAGTACTTC. It is translated as CASSLGRGALSYEQYF.

V gene TRBV7-8 combines with J gene TRBJ2-7; 12 positions agree with TRBD1. V shed 6 bases and J 7 bases; nucleotides not matched to a gene: 10. CDR3 length equals 15 residues. Germline loops: CDR1 SGHVS, CDR2 FQNEAQ. The CDR3 nucleotides are TGTGCCAGCAGTTCTCCGGGACAGGGGGCTGGGGAGCAGTACTTC. This gives the protein CASSSPGQGAGEQYF.

The V and J genes are TRBV7-9 and TRBJ2-6; maybe TRBD1 (6 bases). The CDR3 loop spans 18 amino acids. V lost 4 bases and J 0 bases, leaving 16 bases between the germline ends. Germline V gene sequence: CDR1 SEHNR, CDR2 FQNEAQ (reference sequence). Written as DNA, the CDR3 is TGTGCCAGCAGCTCTACTCAGGGGCGTCTCTCTGGGGCCAACGTCCTGACTTTC. Amino acid sequence: CASSSTQGRLSGANVLTF. The full variable domain, in which reference TRBV7-9 and TRBJ2-6 provide the parts outside the CDR3, is DTGVSQNPRHKITKRGQNVTFRCDPISEHNRLYWYRQTLGQGPEFLTYFQNEAQLEKSRLLSDRFSAERPKGSFSTLEIQRTEQGDSAMYLCASSSTQGRLSGANVLTFGAGSRLTVL.

The J gene is TRBJ2-7, the V gene TRBV25-1, with 12 positions matching TRBD2. Germline V gives CDR1 MGHDK, CDR2 SYGVNS. The CDR3 loop spans 15 amino acids. The J segment lost 3 bases and the V segment lost 4 bases, leaving 4 bases of the junction unmatched. The CDR3 coding sequence is TGTGCCAGCAGTGCCCCGGGACTAGCGGGCTACGAGCAGTACTTC. Translation gives CASSAPGLAGYEQYF.

The rearrangement joins TRBV5-1 to TRBJ2-2; unclear D gene. CDR1 SGHRS and CDR2 YFSETQ come from the germline V gene. This CDR3 comprises 14 residues. V dropped 6 bases and J dropped 1 base, with 10 bases sitting between them. The CDR3 coding sequence is TGCGCCAGCACCCGGACGGTGAACACCGGGGAGCTGTTTTTT. Translating it yields CASTRTVNTGELFF.

This chain links TRBV19 with TRBJ2-2; weak D call: TRBD1 (5 bases). The V end was cut by 2 bases, the J end by 1 base, with 11 bases between. CDR1 and CDR2 (germline): LNHDA, SQIVND (reference sequence). This CDR3 is 16 amino acids long. This chain's CDR3 is CASSILTVQNTGELFF. The DNA of the CDR3 is TGTGCCAGTAGTATATTGACAGTACAGAACACCGGGGAGCTGTTTTTT. The full variable domain, in which reference TRBV19 and TRBJ2-2 provide the parts outside the CDR3, is DGGITQSPKYLFRKEGQNVTLSCEQNLNHDAMYWYRQDPGQGLRLIYYSQIVNDFQKGDIAEGYSVSREKKESFPLTVTSAQKNPTAFYLCASSILTVQNTGELFFGEGSRLTVL.

This chain's CDR3 is CAISDKGIGSEQYF. CDR3 coding DNA: TGTGCCATCAGTGATAAGGGGATAGGGTCCGAGCAGTACTTC. The rearrangement uses TRBV10-3 and TRBJ2-7, with D possibly TRBD1 on 5 matching bases. CDR1 and CDR2 from the germline V gene are ENHRY and SYGVKD. The CDR3 loop spans 14 amino acids. V was pared by 3 bases and J by 6 bases, with 15 bases between.

DNA for the CDR3: TGTGCCACCAGTGATTTTGGAGGGGAGGGAGCTTTCTTT. This codes for CATSDFGGEGAFF. J is TRBJ1-1 and V is TRBV24-1; D perhaps matches TRBD1 (5 bases). The germline V gene encodes CDR1 KGHDR and CDR2 SFDVKD. V was clipped by 1 base and J by 10 bases, with 12 bases between them. The CDR3 spans 13 residues.

The rearrangement links TRBV18 to TRBJ2-3; 7 bases fit TRBD2. The length of the CDR3 is 15 residues. In germline, CDR1 is KGHSH, CDR2 LQKENI. Trimming at V came to 3 bases and at J to 1 base, leaving 4 bases not matched to a gene. The CDR3 DNA sequence: TGTGCCAGCTCACCCGGACTAGGAGGCACAGATACGCAGTATTTT. Amino acid sequence: CASSPGLGGTDTQYF. Looking up the rest from reference TRBV18 and TRBJ2-3 gives the full variable domain: NAGVMQNPRHLVRRRGQEARLRCSPMKGHSHVYWYRQLPEEGLKFMVYLQKENIIDESGMPKERFSAEFPKEGPSILRIQQVVRGDSAAYFCASSPGLGGTDTQYFGPGTRLTVL.

This chain uses TRBV20-1 with TRBJ2-7; 13 positions agree with TRBD2. This CDR3 comprises 17 residues. CDR1 is DFQATT and CDR2 is SNEGSKA in the germline V gene (reference sequence). The V segment lost 3 bases and the J segment 3 bases; nucleotides outside the gene matches: 11. The CDR3 sequence: CSASNPGLAGNNYEQYF. Written as DNA, the CDR3 is TGCAGTGCTAGTAATCCGGGACTAGCGGGAAACAACTACGAGCAGTACTTC.

The V call is TRBV6-6, the J call TRBJ2-2, with 12 bases matching TRBD2. Looked up from germline, CDR1 is MNHNY and CDR2 is SVGAGI (reference sequence). This CDR3 is 15 amino acids long. The V segment lost 6 bases and the J segment 5 bases; nucleotides outside the gene matches: 4. The CDR3 is CASRKLAGGTGELFF. The CDR3 nucleotides are TGTGCCAGCAGAAAGCTAGCGGGAGGGACCGGGGAGCTGTTTTTT.

V usage is TRBV6-6 and J usage is TRBJ1-5; D call uncertain. CDR1 MNHNY and CDR2 SVGAGI come from the germline V gene (reference sequence). The CDR3 runs 13 residues. The ends were cut back, 7 bases at V and 3 bases at J, with 10 bases in the middle. The CDR3 here is CASNFRYNQPQHF. The CDR3 coding sequence is TGTGCCAGCAATTTTAGGTACAATCAGCCCCAGCATTTT.

This clone was counted a single time. The CDR3 spells CASSPPQGTQYF. The CDR3 coding sequence is TGTGCCAGCAGCCCCCCGCAGGGGACCCAGTACTTC. This chain connects TRBV27 to TRBJ2-5, with D perhaps TRBD1 (5 bases). This CDR3 has 12 residues. Trimming removed 6 bases at V and 7 bases at J, with 12 bases between. Germline V gene sequence: CDR1 MNHEY, CDR2 SMNVEV (reference sequence).

This clone was counted a single time. Other DNA sequences in the same sample also yield this CDR3. The chain recombines TRBV28 with TRBJ2-7, with D possibly being TRBD1 (5 bases). The germline V gene encodes CDR1 MDHEN and CDR2 SYDVKM. CDR3 length: 11 residues. V was shortened by 5 bases and J by 7 bases, with 9 bases between the two germline ends. This CDR3 reads CASSLRDEQYF. DNA of the CDR3: TGTGCCAGCAGTCTCAGGGATGAGCAGTACTTC.

The chain has TRBV29-1 and TRBJ1-2, with TRBD1 identical over 7 bases. V shed 7 bases, J shed 5 bases, and the junction held 4 bases outside the gene matches. Germline CDR1 and CDR2: SQVTM and ANQGSEA. The CDR3 length is 11 residues. The CDR3 coding sequence is TGCAGCGCCGCGACAGGGTATGGCTACACCTTC. Its protein product is CSAATGYGYTF. Complete variable domain (other parts from reference TRBV29-1 and TRBJ1-2): SAVISQKPSRDICQRGTSLTIQCQVDSQVTMMFWYRQQPGQSLTLIATANQGSEATYESGFVIDKFPISRPNLTFSTLTVSNMSPEDSSIYLCSAATGYGYTFGSGTRLTVV.

The rearrangement uses TRBV6-1 and TRBJ2-7; the D is unclear. In germline, CDR1 is MNHNS, CDR2 SASEGT. This CDR3 region has 14 residues. The ends were cut back, 2 bases at V and 2 bases at J, with 10 bases in the middle. The CDR3 loop reads CASSELNYPYEQYF. As DNA, the CDR3 is TGTGCCAGCAGTGAACTGAACTACCCCTACGAGCAGTACTTC.

The CDR3 DNA follows: TGTGCCAGCAGCTTAACTGTTGACGGGGATACGCAGTATTTT. Its translation is CASSLTVDGDTQYF. The J gene is TRBJ2-3, the V gene TRBV7-3; D ambiguous. V gave up 0 bases and J gave up 6 bases, with 10 bases separating them. From germline, CDR1 is SGHTA and CDR2 FQGTGA. CDR3 length equals 14 residues.